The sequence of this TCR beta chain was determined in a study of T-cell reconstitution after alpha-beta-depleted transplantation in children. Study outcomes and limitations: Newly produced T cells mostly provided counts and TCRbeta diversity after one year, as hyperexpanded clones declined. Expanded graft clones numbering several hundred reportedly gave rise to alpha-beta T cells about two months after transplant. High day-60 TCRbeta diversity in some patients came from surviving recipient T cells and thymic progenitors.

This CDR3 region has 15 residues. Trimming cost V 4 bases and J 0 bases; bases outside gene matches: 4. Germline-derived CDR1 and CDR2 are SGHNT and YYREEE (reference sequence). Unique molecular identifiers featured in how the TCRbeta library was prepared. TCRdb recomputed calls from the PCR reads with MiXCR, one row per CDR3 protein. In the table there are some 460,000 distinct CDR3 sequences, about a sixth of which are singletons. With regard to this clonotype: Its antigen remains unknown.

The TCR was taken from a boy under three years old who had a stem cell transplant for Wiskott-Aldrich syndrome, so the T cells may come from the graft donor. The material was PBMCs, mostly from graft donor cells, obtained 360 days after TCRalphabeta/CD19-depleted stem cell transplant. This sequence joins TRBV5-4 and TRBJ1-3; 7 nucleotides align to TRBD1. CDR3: CASSPGQTSGNTIYF. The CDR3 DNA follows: TGTGCCAGCAGCCCGGGACAGACCTCTGGAAACACCATATATTTT.